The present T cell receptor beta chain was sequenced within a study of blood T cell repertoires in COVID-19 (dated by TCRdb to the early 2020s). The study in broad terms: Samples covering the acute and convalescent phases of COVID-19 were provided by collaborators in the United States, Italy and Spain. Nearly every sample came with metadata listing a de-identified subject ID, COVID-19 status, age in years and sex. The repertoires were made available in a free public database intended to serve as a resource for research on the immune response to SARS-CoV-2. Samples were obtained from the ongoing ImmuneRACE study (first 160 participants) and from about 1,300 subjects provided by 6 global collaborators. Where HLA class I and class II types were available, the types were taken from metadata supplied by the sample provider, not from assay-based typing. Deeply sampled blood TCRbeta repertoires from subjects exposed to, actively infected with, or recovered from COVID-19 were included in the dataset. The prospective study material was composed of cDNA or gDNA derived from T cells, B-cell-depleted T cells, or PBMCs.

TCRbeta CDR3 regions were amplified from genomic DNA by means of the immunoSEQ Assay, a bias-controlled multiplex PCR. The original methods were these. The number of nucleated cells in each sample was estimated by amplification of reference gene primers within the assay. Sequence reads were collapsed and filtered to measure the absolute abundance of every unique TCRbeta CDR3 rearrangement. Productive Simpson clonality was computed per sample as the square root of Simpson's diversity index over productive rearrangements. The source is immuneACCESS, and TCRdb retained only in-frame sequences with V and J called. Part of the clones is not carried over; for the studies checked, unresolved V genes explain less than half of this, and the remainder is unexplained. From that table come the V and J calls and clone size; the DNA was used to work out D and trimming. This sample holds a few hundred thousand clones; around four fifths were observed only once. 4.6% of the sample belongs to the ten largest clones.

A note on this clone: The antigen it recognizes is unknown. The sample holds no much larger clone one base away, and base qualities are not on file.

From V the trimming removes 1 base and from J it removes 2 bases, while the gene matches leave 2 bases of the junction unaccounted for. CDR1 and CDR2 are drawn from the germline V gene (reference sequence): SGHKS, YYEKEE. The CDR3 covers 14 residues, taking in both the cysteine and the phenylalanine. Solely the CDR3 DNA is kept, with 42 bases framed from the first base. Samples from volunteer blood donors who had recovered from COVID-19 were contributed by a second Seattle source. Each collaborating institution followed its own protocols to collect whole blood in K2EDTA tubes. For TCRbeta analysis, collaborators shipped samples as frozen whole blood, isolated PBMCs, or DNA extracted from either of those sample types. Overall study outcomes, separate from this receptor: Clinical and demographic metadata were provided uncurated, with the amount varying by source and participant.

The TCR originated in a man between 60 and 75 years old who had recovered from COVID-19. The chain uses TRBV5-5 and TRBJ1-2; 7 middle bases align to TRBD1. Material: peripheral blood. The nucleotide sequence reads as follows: TGTGCCAGCAGCTTGAGGGGGCAGAACTATGGCTACACCTTC. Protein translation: CASSLRGQNYGYTF.